This T cell receptor (beta chain) was profiled in a study of beta chain features in type 1 diabetes. This clone appeared a few times. The V gene lost 6 bases and the J gene lost 6 bases, with 17 bases spanning the gap. This CDR3 is 14 amino acids long. Germline values: CDR1 MNHNY, CDR2 SVGAGI (reference sequence). The authors reverse transcribed all of the isolated RNA, so sequencing captured expressed TCRB transcripts. Method: immunoSEQ multiplex PCR; TCRdb's copy keeps in-frame clones and lacks some. The sample holds about 620,000 clones; roughly a sixth are singletons and the top ten take about 0.093%.

The sequence derives from a man aged 18 to 29 in good health. This chain joins TRBV6-6 and TRBJ1-2; D is undetermined. Source material: naive CD4+ T cells from blood. CDR3 DNA: TGTGCCAGCAGCCTAAGGGTCCAAGGGAATGGCTACACCTTC. Protein sequence: CASSLRVQGNGYTF.